This TCR beta chain stems from a study of graft-versus-host responses after intestinal transplantation. On the study more broadly: Every recipient underwent anti-thymocyte globulin induction, then tacrolimus and steroids for roughly 3 years. Findings and caveats of the study: Elevated graft-versus-host to host-versus-graft clonal ratios in allografts were recorded for patients with graft-donor T cell macrochimerism.

Profiling relied on immunoSEQ multiplex PCR, and the TCRdb table lists in-frame clones only, not all of them. The sample records about 47,000 clones, roughly 91% being singletons. A word on this clone: Its cognate antigen is unknown.

The TCR comes from a human patient who received an intestinal transplant, so some T cells may come from the graft donor. This sample comprised PBMCs, obtained more than 750 days after a first intestinal transplant, on the day of a second.

The CDR3 nucleotides are TGTGCCAGCATTGGCGGGGGATACGAGCAGTACTTC. It translates to CASIGGGYEQYF. The rearrangement uses TRBV25-1 and TRBJ2-7; TRBD2 aligns across 7 bases. The ends lost 7 bases at V and 4 bases at J; junction bases unmatched: 4. The CDR3 has 12 residues. CDR1 MGHDK and CDR2 SYGVNS come from the germline V gene.